This entry features one TCR beta chain sequence. Its antigen specificity is not known. This likely comes from a read error, as the CDR3 has no conserved phenylalanine or tryptophan at its end. These data come from a study of T cells in Graves' hyperthyroidism and ophthalmopathy (dated by TCRdb to between 2019 and 2020). The study in broad terms: To identify distinguishing TCR V-J signatures, a discovery cohort of 95 to 100 patients was used, comprising 40 to 45 with Graves' ophthalmopathy and some 60 with stable Graves' hyperthyroidism. For training and testing, the 80 to 100 patients in the discovery cohort were randomly divided in a 7:3 ratio. Thyroid tissue and blood T-cell repertoires from about 6 Graves' hyperthyroidism patients were also compared in the study. Once sampling was done, hyperthyroidism patients were given methimazole at a starting dose of 30 mg daily, whereas ophthalmopathy patients were given high-dose intravenous methylprednisolone. The paper reports TCR Vbeta CDR3 sequencing of more than 120 peripheral blood samples: over 40 ophthalmopathy, fewer than 80 hyperthyroidism and roughly 17 progressor patients. An independent validation cohort of fewer than 20 hyperthyroidism patients and roughly 16 patients who later progressed to ophthalmopathy tested prospective prediction of ophthalmopathy.

V sheds 6 bases and J sheds 6 bases, leaving 12 bases between their ends. Via the germline V gene (reference sequence), CDR1 is DFQATT and CDR2 SNEGSKA. With termini counted, the CDR3 has 11 amino acids. Only CDR3 DNA is held: 33 bases, read in frame from base 1. The TCR beta CDR3 regions were amplified from the RNA transcripts. The first round of RT-PCR for the TCR CDR3 was performed with the HTBI primer set and the Qiagen OneStep RT-PCR kit. Libraries were constructed in a second round of multiplex PCR, after which size selection and purification were carried out. The libraries were sequenced on an Illumina HiSeq2000 using paired-end 100 bp reads. Under the source paper's analysis protocol: SOAPnuke was used to process the raw data, with reads discarded if the reads contained adapters or uncalled bases, had a mean Phred below 15, or lacked an exact constant-primer or identifier match. COPE v1.2.5 was used to merge the high-quality paired reads, and each unique nucleotide sequence was defined as a clonotype. Clonotypes were aligned to IMGT TRBV, TRBD and TRBJ reference segments using MiTCR v1.1. Only V-J combinations with frequency above 0.0001, covering roughly 99% of repertoires, were analysed. A TCS score was defined as the ratio of F50 (clonal expansion) to E x V (chaos), with BLOSUM62-based TCRdist applied between CDR3 peptides within each V-J. Welch's t-statistics and random forest reduced around 520 V-J features to around 14, which were used in a naive Bayes classifier (R e1071). The similarity between thyroid and blood repertoires was quantified using the Morisita-Horn index. TCRdb ran its own pipeline on the public reads, namely fastp trimming at Q25 and MiXCR clone calling, and kept in-frame beta chains. Each CDR3 protein appears once, grouped with its most common genes and DNA. It is TCRdb's table, rather than the study itself, that gives the V and J calls and clone size. For this sample there are about 98,000 distinct CDR3 sequences; approximately 40% appear just once. 10% of the sample is taken by the ten largest.

General findings and caveats noted by the study authors: Most expanded thyroid clonotypes (frequency above 0.001) were also found in blood, which suggests that blood repertoires may mirror thyroid immune responses. In cross-validation, a model built on a 13 V-J signature told ophthalmopathy apart from stable hyperthyroidism with 87.88% sensitivity and around 83% specificity, and in testing the same model reached 80%/75%. No statistical method was used to fix the sample size in advance, and group allocation was not hidden from the investigators. In validation, the model predicted progression to ophthalmopathy with 55% to 71% sensitivity and approximately 78% specificity, a median of 6.5 months before onset.

Stable Graves' hyperthyroidism was defined as the absence of progression to ophthalmopathy over 18 months of follow-up. Hyperthyroidism patients were aged 18 to 65 years and newly diagnosed, with disease duration of less than 2 months. The study excluded patients with uncontrolled infections, other autoimmune diseases, pregnancy or lactation. Diagnoses relied on clinical symptoms, serum thyroxine and TRAb, thyroid ultrasound and orbital computed tomography. Total RNA was extracted using Trizol reagent, and RNA quality was assessed on an Agilent 2100 Bioanalyzer. The chain uses TRBV20-1 and TRBJ2-7; TRBD2 is perhaps the D gene, given 6 matching bases. The TCR comes from a young woman with Graves' hyperthyroidism. Sample: peripheral blood or thyroid tissue (not recorded which). At the DNA level, the sequence is TGCAGTGCCATCGGGGGAGTCGAGCAGTACTCC. It translates as CSAIGGVEQYS.